A few counts support the clone carrying this T cell receptor (beta chain). No antigen is known for it. The sample belongs to a study of spatial heterogeneity in lung cancer. Study-wide points: Tumoral mutation counts were tracked by counts of expanded intratumoral alpha and beta TCRs. Tumor T-cell coverage was an estimated 7% or so for alpha and 13% to 15% for beta chains.

One entry per CDR3 protein results from TCRdb running MiXCR on the 5' RACE reads. Counted here are several thousand distinct CDR3 sequences, 13% occurring once; the ten biggest clones make up over 9%. J was trimmed by 6 bases and V by 5 bases; bases with no gene match: 8. Germline CDR1 and CDR2: SEHNR and FQNEAQ (reference sequence). The CDR3 consists of 14 residues. Time point noted: sample taken at primary tumor resection. A total of about 73 untreated early-stage non-small cell lung cancer patients served as donors. Frozen PBMC, nontumor lung or tumor provided whole RNA, which was sequenced unsorted.

The sequenced sample was lung tumor tissue, obtained at surgery. The genes are TRBV7-9 and TRBJ2-7, with TRBD1 identical over 9 bases. This clonotype originated in a female donor with early-stage non-small cell lung cancer. CDR3 sequence: CASSLSTGGVEQYF. Written as DNA, the CDR3 is TGTGCCAGCAGCCTTTCGACAGGGGGTGTCGAGCAGTACTTC. The variable domain in full, completed from reference TRBV7-9 and TRBJ2-7, reads DTGVSQNPRHKITKRGQNVTFRCDPISEHNRLYWYRQTLGQGPEFLTYFQNEAQLEKSRLLSDRFSAERPKGSFSTLEIQRTEQGDSAMYLCASSLSTGGVEQYFGPGTRLTVT.